The 29 T cell receptor beta chains given below trace back to one sample, sequenced in a study of OX40 agonist ivuxolimab in advanced cancers. Some clones are missing from TCRdb's copy, which holds only in-frame ones; the method was immunoSEQ multiplex PCR. The repertoire consists of just under 85,000 clones, with 70% to 85% occurring once and the leading ten covering around 7.3%. Sample: CD4+ or CD8+ T cells sorted from blood, taken in a trial of the OX40 agonist ivuxolimab. The receptors were gathered from an adult with an advanced solid tumor such as melanoma, head and neck, liver or kidney cancer.

This chain joins TRBV5-3 and TRBJ2-7; D perhaps matches TRBD1 (5 bases). TRBV5-3 is an ORF, with its function uncertain. The CDR3 has 15 residues. V lost 4 bases and J lost 2, with 16 bases in between. The chain's CDR3 is CARSRPGRDPYEQYF. The CDR3 DNA sequence: TGTGCCAGAAGCCGACCGGGCAGGGATCCCTACGAGCAGTACTTC.

This clone occurred a few times. This chain joins TRBV7-9 and TRBJ1-1; D may be TRBD1 (5 bases). Germline values: CDR1 SEHNR, CDR2 FQNEAQ (reference sequence). The CDR3 is 14 amino acids. Trimming removed 2 bases at V and 1 base at J, with 8 bases between. The CDR3: CASSLQGPNTEAFF. The DNA of the CDR3 is TGTGCCAGCAGCTTACAGGGCCCGAACACTGAAGCTTTCTTT.

The genes are TRBV4-1 and TRBJ2-2; 11 positions match TRBD2. The V and J ends lost 6 bases and 2 bases, in that order; junction bases with no gene match: 11. Germline values: CDR1 MGHRA, CDR2 YSYEKL. The length of the CDR3 is 18 residues. Here the CDR3 reads CASRERETSGANTGELFF. Written as DNA, the CDR3 is TGCGCCAGCAGAGAGCGAGAGACTAGCGGGGCAAACACCGGGGAGCTGTTTTTT.

The DNA for the CDR3 is TGTGCCAGCAGTACTATGAACACCGGGGAGCTGTTTTTT. Translation: CASSTMNTGELFF. The chain employs TRBV2 and TRBJ2-2; D not resolved. The CDR3 consists of 13 residues. The V gene lost 5 bases and the J gene lost 1 base, with 5 bases spanning the gap. Germline CDR1 and CDR2: SNHLY and FYNNEI. Supplemented by reference TRBV2 and TRBJ2-2, the full variable domain reads EPEVTQTPSHQVTQMGQEVILRCVPISNHLYFYWYRQILGQKVEFLVSFYNNEISEKSEIFDDQFSVERPDGSNFTLKIRSTKLEDSAMYFCASSTMNTGELFFGEGSRLTVL.

The chain couples TRBV20-1 to TRBJ2-5, with D hard to call. Trimming left V 4 bases short and J 6 bases short, with 9 bases between. Germline CDR1 and CDR2: DFQATT and SNEGSKA (reference sequence). CDR3 size: 11 residues. CDR3 in amino acids: CSATPMQTQYF. The CDR3 DNA reads TGCAGTGCTACGCCCATGCAGACCCAGTACTTC.

The V gene is TRBV11-3, the J gene TRBJ2-2; 7 nucleotides align to TRBD1. Per germline, CDR1 SGHNT and CDR2 YENEEA. CDR3 length: 15 amino acids. Unmatched junction bases numbered 6, after V lost 5 bases and J lost 3 bases. CDR3 region: CASSTTGEYTGELFF. DNA for the CDR3: TGTGCCAGCAGCACAACAGGGGAATACACCGGGGAGCTGTTTTTT.

The CDR3 loop is CASSTGRGPYQETQYF. For the CDR3, the DNA is TGCGCCAGCAGCACCGGGCGGGGCCCGTACCAAGAGACCCAGTACTTC. The J gene is TRBJ2-5, the V gene TRBV5-1; D may be TRBD2 (6 bases). Germline loops: CDR1 SGHRS, CDR2 YFSETQ. Between the trimmed V and J ends, which lost 4 bases and 0 bases, there was a span of 16 bases. This CDR3 is built from 16 residues. The whole variable domain, filled in from reference TRBV5-1 and TRBJ2-5, reads KAGVTQTPRYLIKTRGQQVTLSCSPISGHRSVSWYQQTPGQGLQFLFEYFSETQRNKGNFPGRFSGRQFSNSRSEMNVSTLELGDSALYLCASSTGRGPYQETQYFGPGTRLLVL.

V and J are TRBV5-4 and TRBJ1-1; D remains ambiguous. Germline CDR1 reads SGHNT; CDR2 reads YYREEE (reference sequence). There are 13 residues in the CDR3. Trimming took 2 bases from V and 1 from J, leaving 6 bases between them. CDR3 sequence: CASSFVRNTEAFF. DNA for the CDR3: TGTGCCAGCAGCTTCGTTCGGAACACTGAAGCTTTCTTT.

The sample holds a few counts of this clone. V usage is TRBV18 and J usage is TRBJ2-7, with D possibly being TRBD1 (6 bases). This CDR3 region has 15 residues. Germline lookup yields CDR1 KGHSH and CDR2 LQKENI. V shed 5 bases and J shed 2 bases, with 16 bases lying between them. The DNA for the CDR3 is TGTGCCAGCTCAGAATCGCCCGGGACAACCTACGAGCAGTACTTC. It translates to CASSESPGTTYEQYF.

The chain has TRBV7-2 and TRBJ2-3; D remains ambiguous. CDR1 and CDR2 from the germline V gene are SGHTA and FQGNSA. The CDR3 contains 13 residues. Between the trimmed V and J ends, which lost 5 bases and 4 bases, there was a span of 10 bases. CDR3: CASSPWQADTQYF. The DNA for the CDR3 is TGTGCCAGCAGCCCCTGGCAAGCAGATACGCAGTATTTT.

This clone was detected only once. V usage is TRBV7-2 and J usage is TRBJ1-1, with D perhaps matching TRBD1 (5 bases). Trimming left V 4 bases short and J 3 bases short, with 12 bases between. From germline, CDR1 is SGHTA and CDR2 FQGNSA. There are 14 residues in the CDR3. CDR3 loop: CASSSAPGHTEAFF. The CDR3 nucleotides read TGTGCCAGCAGCTCCGCCCCGGGGCACACTGAAGCTTTCTTT. The full variable domain, its missing parts supplied by reference TRBV7-2 and TRBJ1-1, is GAGVSQSPSNKVTEKGKDVELRCDPISGHTALYWYRQSLGQGLEFLIYFQGNSAPDKSGLPSDRFSAERTGGSVSTLTIQRTQQEDSAVYLCASSSAPGHTEAFFGQGTRLTVV.

The chain links TRBV2 to TRBJ1-3; 7 nucleotides line up with TRBD1. This CDR3 spans 15 amino acids. J lost 0 bases, V lost 6 bases, and 5 bases had no gene match. The germline gives CDR1 SNHLY, CDR2 FYNNEI. The CDR3 here is CASRSQGNSGNTIYF. CDR3 DNA: TGTGCCAGCAGGTCACAGGGGAACTCTGGAAACACCATATATTTT.

V is TRBV29-1 and J is TRBJ2-7, with D uncertain. V was pared by 2 bases and J by 3 bases, with 23 bases between. The CDR3 runs 17 residues. Looked up from germline, CDR1 is SQVTM and CDR2 is ANQGSEA. CDR3 loop: CSVERLPLGLSDYEQYF. The CDR3 nucleotides read TGCAGCGTTGAAAGGTTGCCATTGGGTCTCTCTGACTACGAGCAGTACTTC.

This clone was found a few times. The chain employs TRBV5-1 and TRBJ2-1; D is perhaps TRBD1 (5 bases). The CDR3 is made up of 13 amino acids. Looked up from germline, CDR1 is SGHRS and CDR2 is YFSETQ. The germline V and J ends were trimmed by 0 bases and 9 bases, with 10 bases remaining between them. The DNA for the CDR3 is TGCGCCAGCAGCTTGGATCAGGGCGGTGAGCAGTTCTTC. Residues: CASSLDQGGEQFF.

The chain uses TRBV7-2 and TRBJ1-4, with 7 bases lining up with TRBD1. There are 15 residues in the CDR3. With V trimmed by 6 bases and J by 3 bases, 7 bases remained unmatched. Looked up from germline, CDR1 is SGHTA and CDR2 is FQGNSA. The CDR3 DNA reads as TGTGCCAGCAGTTCCACAGGGGTGGCTAATGAAAAACTGTTTTTT. It is translated as CASSSTGVANEKLFF.

The rearrangement uses TRBV18 and TRBJ2-1; 9 nucleotides line up with TRBD2. Germline V lookup: CDR1 KGHSH, CDR2 LQKENI. The CDR3 extends over 16 amino acids. V was pared by 4 bases and J by 5 bases, with 9 bases of the junction left unmatched. CDR3 amino acids: CASSQSLAGGHNEQFF. The DNA for the CDR3 is TGTGCCAGCTCACAATCCTTGGCGGGGGGGCACAATGAGCAGTTCTTC.

This clone was observed a few times. The rearrangement links TRBV27 to TRBJ2-7; 9 bases map to TRBD1. V dropped 2 bases and J dropped 3; count of bases not matched to a gene: 5. Germline V gene data show CDR1 as MNHEY and CDR2 as SMNVEV (reference sequence). CDR3 length: 15 residues. The CDR3 DNA reads as TGTGCCAGCAGTTTAACAGGGGGCTTGGGCTACGAGCAGTACTTC. This codes for CASSLTGGLGYEQYF.

The CDR3 sequence is CASSEPTEYNEQFF. As DNA, the CDR3 is TGCGCCAGCAGTGAGCCAACAGAATACAATGAGCAGTTCTTC. The V gene is TRBV10-1, the J gene TRBJ2-1, with D uncertain. Trimming removed 2 bases from V and 4 bases from J, with 9 bases in between. The CDR3 runs to 14 residues. Germline V gene data show CDR1 as WNHNN and CDR2 as SYGVQD (reference sequence).

The genes are TRBV30 and TRBJ1-3; D ambiguous. Germline lookup yields CDR1 GTSNPN and CDR2 SVGIG (reference sequence). The CDR3 contains 12 residues. V was trimmed by 8 bases and J by 1 base, leaving 9 bases between them. The CDR3 sequence is CAQRESGNTIYF. In DNA form, the CDR3 reads TGTGCCCAGAGAGAGTCTGGAAACACCATATATTTT.

This chain uses TRBV7-9 with TRBJ1-1; D is perhaps TRBD1 (6 bases). The germline CDR1 and CDR2 sequences are SEHNR and FQNEAQ (reference sequence). V gave up 3 bases and J gave up 4 bases, with 12 bases separating them. This CDR3 has 14 residues. CDR3 nucleotide sequence: TGTGCCAGCAGCTTTGGGGGCGCGGGCACTGAAGCTTTCTTT. This encodes CASSFGGAGTEAFF.

The CDR3 loop is CASSPFPRSYEQYF. CDR3 coding DNA: TGCGCCAGCAGTCCCTTTCCGCGCTCCTACGAGCAGTACTTC. The J gene is TRBJ2-7, the V gene TRBV10-1, with D unresolved. The germline CDR1 and CDR2 sequences are WNHNN and SYGVQD (reference sequence). This CDR3 contains 14 residues. Deletions cut 5 bases from V and 0 bases from J, with 11 bases between.

This sequence joins TRBV5-6 and TRBJ2-1; perhaps TRBD1 as D (5 bases). The CDR3 is 16 amino acids. The germline V gene has CDR1 SGHDT and CDR2 YYEEEE. V lost 2 bases and J lost 0, with 12 bases in between. CDR3 sequence reads: CASSLQASSSYNEQFF. The DNA of the CDR3 is TGTGCCAGCAGCTTACAGGCCTCCAGCTCCTACAATGAGCAGTTCTTC.

This rearrangement joins TRBV4-3 to TRBJ2-7; perhaps TRBD2 as D (6 bases). CDR1 LGHNA and CDR2 YSLEER come from the germline V gene. The CDR3 covers 15 residues. V lost 1 base to trimming and J lost 1 base, with 11 bases between them. The CDR3, as DNA: TGCGCCAGCAGCCAAGTCGGGAGCCAATCCTACGAGCAGTACTTC. Amino acids: CASSQVGSQSYEQYF.

The chain recombines TRBV2 with TRBJ2-2, with D maybe TRBD2 (5 bases). V was clipped by 5 bases and J by 7 bases, with 14 bases between them. The CDR3 runs to 14 residues. CDR1 and CDR2 (germline): SNHLY, FYNNEI. CDR3 protein: CASSRGSGGGELFF. The CDR3 DNA is TGTGCCAGCAGTAGAGGGTCCGGTGGCGGGGAGCTGTTTTTT.

There are a few counts of this clone. V is TRBV7-9 and J is TRBJ2-4; TRBD1 aligns across 8 bases. Losses at the gene ends were 5 bases for V and 1 base for J; bases not matched to a gene: 16. Germline CDR1 SEHNR, CDR2 FQNEAQ (reference sequence). The CDR3 length is 19 residues. CDR3 loop: CASSPTFSTGAWAKNIQYF. The CDR3 DNA reads as TGTGCCAGCAGCCCGACCTTCTCGACAGGGGCCTGGGCCAAAAACATTCAGTACTTC.

The chain has TRBV5-1 and TRBJ2-1; 9 positions match TRBD2. The CDR3 covers 17 residues. Germline V lookup: CDR1 SGHRS, CDR2 YFSETQ. V dropped 2 bases and J dropped 1; count of bases not matched to a gene: 7. The CDR3 loop reads CASSFRTSALSYNEQFF. The DNA for the CDR3 is TGCGCCAGCAGCTTCAGGACTAGCGCTTTATCCTACAATGAGCAGTTCTTC. The full variable domain, its missing parts supplied by reference TRBV5-1 and TRBJ2-1, is KAGVTQTPRYLIKTRGQQVTLSCSPISGHRSVSWYQQTPGQGLQFLFEYFSETQRNKGNFPGRFSGRQFSNSRSEMNVSTLELGDSALYLCASSFRTSALSYNEQFFGPGTRLTVL.

This chain connects TRBV19 to TRBJ2-1; possible D gene TRBD1, 6 bases. Trimming removed 5 bases from V and 0 bases from J, with 8 bases in between. The CDR3 covers 14 residues. The germline CDR1 and CDR2 sequences are LNHDA and SQIVND (reference sequence). The CDR3 loop reads CASSSGDSYNEQFF. The CDR3 region has the DNA TGTGCCAGTAGTTCAGGGGACTCCTACAATGAGCAGTTCTTC. Looking up the rest from reference TRBV19 and TRBJ2-1 gives the full variable domain: DGGITQSPKYLFRKEGQNVTLSCEQNLNHDAMYWYRQDPGQGLRLIYYSQIVNDFQKGDIAEGYSVSREKKESFPLTVTSAQKNPTAFYLCASSSGDSYNEQFFGPGTRLTVL.

V gene TRBV5-1 combines with J gene TRBJ1-1; D is unresolved. The CDR3 consists of 13 residues. Germline V CDR1 and CDR2: SGHRS, YFSETQ. The V and J ends lost 2 bases and 4 bases respectively, with 9 bases between them. The DNA for the CDR3 is TGCGCCAGCAGCTTACAAGGTAGCACTGAAGCTTTCTTT. It is translated as CASSLQGSTEAFF.

The rearrangement joins TRBV19 to TRBJ2-4; weak D call: TRBD1 (6 bases). CDR1 and CDR2 from the germline V gene are LNHDA and SQIVND (reference sequence). V was pared by 6 bases and J by 11 bases, with 17 bases between. The CDR3 extends over 13 amino acids. The CDR3 is CASSFSGVGVQYF. For the CDR3, the DNA is TGTGCCAGTAGCTTCTCAGGGGTGGGGGTTCAGTACTTC.